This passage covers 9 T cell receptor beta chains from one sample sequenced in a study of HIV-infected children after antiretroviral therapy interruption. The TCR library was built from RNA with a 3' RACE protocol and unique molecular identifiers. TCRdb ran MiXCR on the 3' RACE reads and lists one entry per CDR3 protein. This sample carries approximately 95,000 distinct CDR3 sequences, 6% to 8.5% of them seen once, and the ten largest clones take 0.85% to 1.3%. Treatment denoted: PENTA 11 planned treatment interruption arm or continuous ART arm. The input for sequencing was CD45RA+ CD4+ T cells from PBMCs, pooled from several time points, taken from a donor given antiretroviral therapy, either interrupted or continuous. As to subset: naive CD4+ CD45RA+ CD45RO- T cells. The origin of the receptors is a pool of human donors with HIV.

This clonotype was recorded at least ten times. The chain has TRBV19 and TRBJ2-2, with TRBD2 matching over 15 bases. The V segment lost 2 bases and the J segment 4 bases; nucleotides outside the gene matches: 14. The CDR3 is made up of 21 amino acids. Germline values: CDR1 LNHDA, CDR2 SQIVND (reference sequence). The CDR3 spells CASSIPSGTSGGRFGTGELFF. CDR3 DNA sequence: TGTGCCAGTAGTATACCTTCCGGGACTAGCGGGGGGAGGTTCGGCACCGGGGAGCTGTTTTTT.

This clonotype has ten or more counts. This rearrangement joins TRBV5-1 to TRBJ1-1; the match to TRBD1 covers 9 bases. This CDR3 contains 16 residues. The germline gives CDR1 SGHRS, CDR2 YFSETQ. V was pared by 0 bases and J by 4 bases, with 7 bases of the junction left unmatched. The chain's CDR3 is CASSLGRLTGGTEAFF. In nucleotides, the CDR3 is TGCGCCAGCAGCTTGGGCCGACTGACAGGGGGCACTGAAGCTTTCTTT.

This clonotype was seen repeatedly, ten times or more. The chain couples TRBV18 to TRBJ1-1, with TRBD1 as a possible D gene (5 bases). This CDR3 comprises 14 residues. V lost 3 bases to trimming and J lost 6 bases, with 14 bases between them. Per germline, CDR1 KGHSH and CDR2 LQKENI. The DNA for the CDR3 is TGTGCCAGCTCACCGATTCCAGGGATATCTGAAGCTTTCTTT. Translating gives CASSPIPGISEAFF.

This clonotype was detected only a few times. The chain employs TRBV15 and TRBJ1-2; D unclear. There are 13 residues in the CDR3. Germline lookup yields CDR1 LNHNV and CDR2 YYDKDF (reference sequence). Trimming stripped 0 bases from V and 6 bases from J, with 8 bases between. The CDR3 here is CATSRDWVDGYTF. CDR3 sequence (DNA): TGTGCCACCAGCAGAGATTGGGTTGATGGCTACACCTTC.

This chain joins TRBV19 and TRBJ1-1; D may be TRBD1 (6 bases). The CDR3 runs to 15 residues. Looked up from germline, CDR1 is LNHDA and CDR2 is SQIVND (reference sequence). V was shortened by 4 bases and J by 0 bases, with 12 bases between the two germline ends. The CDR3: CASSTQGVLNTEAFF. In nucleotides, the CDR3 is TGTGCCAGTAGTACACAGGGTGTCTTGAACACTGAAGCTTTCTTT. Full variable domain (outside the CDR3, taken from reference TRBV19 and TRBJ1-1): DGGITQSPKYLFRKEGQNVTLSCEQNLNHDAMYWYRQDPGQGLRLIYYSQIVNDFQKGDIAEGYSVSREKKESFPLTVTSAQKNPTAFYLCASSTQGVLNTEAFFGQGTRLTVV.

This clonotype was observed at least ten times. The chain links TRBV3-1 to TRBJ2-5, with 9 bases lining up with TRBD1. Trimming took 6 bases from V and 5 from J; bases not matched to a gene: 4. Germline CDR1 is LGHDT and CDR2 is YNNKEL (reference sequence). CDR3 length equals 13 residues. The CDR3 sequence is CASRIQGAETQYF. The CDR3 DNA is TGTGCCAGCAGGATACAGGGGGCGGAGACCCAGTACTTC.

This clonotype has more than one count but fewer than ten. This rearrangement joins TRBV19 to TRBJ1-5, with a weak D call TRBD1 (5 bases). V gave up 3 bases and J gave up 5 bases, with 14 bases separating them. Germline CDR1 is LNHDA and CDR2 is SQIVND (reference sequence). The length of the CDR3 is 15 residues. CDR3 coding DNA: TGTGCCAGTAGTATGGCGGCAGGGTCAGATCAGCCCCAGCATTTT. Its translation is CASSMAAGSDQPQHF.

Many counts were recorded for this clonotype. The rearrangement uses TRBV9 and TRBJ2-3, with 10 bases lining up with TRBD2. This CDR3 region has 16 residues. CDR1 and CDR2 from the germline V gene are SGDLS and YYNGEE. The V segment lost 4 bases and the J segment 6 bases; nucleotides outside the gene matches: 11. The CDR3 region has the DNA TGTGCCAGCAGCCCCAGCCCGGGACTAGCGTCGGATACGCAGTATTTT. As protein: CASSPSPGLASDTQYF.

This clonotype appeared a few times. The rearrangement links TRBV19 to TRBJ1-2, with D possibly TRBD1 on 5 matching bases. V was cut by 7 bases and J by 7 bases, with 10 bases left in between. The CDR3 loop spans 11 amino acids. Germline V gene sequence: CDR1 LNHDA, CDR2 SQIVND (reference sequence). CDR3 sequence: CASTGFGGYTF. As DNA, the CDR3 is TGTGCCAGTACAGGGTTTGGTGGCTACACCTTC.